The following is a T cell receptor (beta chain) sequence with its context. Its antigen is undetermined. These data come from a study of cytomegalovirus exposure and HLA in healthy donors. Broader study findings: Most CMV-associated TCR beta chains were later found to appear HLA-restricted.

Per the germline V gene, CDR1 is SGHDT and CDR2 is YYEEEE. The CDR3 contains 15 residues. Trimming pared 2 bases from V and 4 bases from J, leaving 12 bases between. With 60 Vbeta and 13 Jbeta primers, the PCR was carried out. Generated by immunoSEQ multiplex PCR, the TCRdb table keeps only in-frame clones and is missing some. Recorded for this sample: some 75,000 clones. This sequence was found in a female donor in good health and CMV-seropositive. J is TRBJ2-2 and V is TRBV5-6, with D perhaps TRBD1 (6 bases). Sequencing was done on a sample of PBMCs. The CDR3 bases are TGTGCCAGCAGCTTTTTGGGGGCGAGCACCGGGGAGCTGTTTTTT. Encoded protein: CASSFLGASTGELFF.